Below, one T cell receptor (beta chain) is given with its context. The repertoire was sequenced with immunoSEQ multiplex PCR; TCRdb's copy has only in-frame clones and lacks some. In the table there are about 90,000 clones, roughly 78% of which are singletons. The data are from a study of blood T cell repertoires in COVID-19. As for the study in general: Acute-phase and convalescent COVID-19 samples originated in the United States, Italy and Spain. The analysed material was cDNA or gDNA that came from T cells, B-cell-depleted T cells, or PBMCs.

The sample taken for sequencing was peripheral blood. The sequence was obtained from a woman aged 70-85 years with acute or convalescent COVID-19.

CDR3 amino acids: CASSTPDRASYEQYF. The CDR3 coding sequence is TGTGCCAGCAGTACCCCCGACAGGGCGTCCTACGAGCAGTACTTC. The chain recombines TRBV6-5 with TRBJ2-7, with 7 bases aligning to TRBD1. The length of the CDR3 is 15 residues. The V and J ends lost 5 bases and 1 base, in that order; junction bases with no gene match: 8. Germline CDR1 is MNHEY and CDR2 is SVGAGI.